This T cell receptor (beta chain) appears in the sequencing data of a study of response to subunit inactivated influenza vaccine. General study findings and limits: The authors proposed limited new T cell recruitment per seasonal influenza vaccination.

This clonotype has a count of ten or more. Its antigen is undetermined. TCRdb re-called the RT-PCR reads with MiXCR, one entry per CDR3 protein. The table records roughly 700,000 distinct CDR3 sequences, around 14% of them present only once. The specimen was PBMCs from blood, collected approximately 15 days before vaccination. This TCR was sampled from a man aged 45-60 years who received an inactivated influenza vaccine.

The chain's CDR3 is CASSEGAGGETQYF. The CDR3 bases are TGTGCCAGCAGCGAGGGAGCGGGGGGGGAGACCCAGTACTTC. The chain employs TRBV9 and TRBJ2-5, with 10 bases matching TRBD2. This CDR3 region has 14 residues. Germline V gene sequence: CDR1 SGDLS, CDR2 YYNGEE. The junction had 4 bases not matched to a gene; V was cut back by 3 bases and J by 5 bases.